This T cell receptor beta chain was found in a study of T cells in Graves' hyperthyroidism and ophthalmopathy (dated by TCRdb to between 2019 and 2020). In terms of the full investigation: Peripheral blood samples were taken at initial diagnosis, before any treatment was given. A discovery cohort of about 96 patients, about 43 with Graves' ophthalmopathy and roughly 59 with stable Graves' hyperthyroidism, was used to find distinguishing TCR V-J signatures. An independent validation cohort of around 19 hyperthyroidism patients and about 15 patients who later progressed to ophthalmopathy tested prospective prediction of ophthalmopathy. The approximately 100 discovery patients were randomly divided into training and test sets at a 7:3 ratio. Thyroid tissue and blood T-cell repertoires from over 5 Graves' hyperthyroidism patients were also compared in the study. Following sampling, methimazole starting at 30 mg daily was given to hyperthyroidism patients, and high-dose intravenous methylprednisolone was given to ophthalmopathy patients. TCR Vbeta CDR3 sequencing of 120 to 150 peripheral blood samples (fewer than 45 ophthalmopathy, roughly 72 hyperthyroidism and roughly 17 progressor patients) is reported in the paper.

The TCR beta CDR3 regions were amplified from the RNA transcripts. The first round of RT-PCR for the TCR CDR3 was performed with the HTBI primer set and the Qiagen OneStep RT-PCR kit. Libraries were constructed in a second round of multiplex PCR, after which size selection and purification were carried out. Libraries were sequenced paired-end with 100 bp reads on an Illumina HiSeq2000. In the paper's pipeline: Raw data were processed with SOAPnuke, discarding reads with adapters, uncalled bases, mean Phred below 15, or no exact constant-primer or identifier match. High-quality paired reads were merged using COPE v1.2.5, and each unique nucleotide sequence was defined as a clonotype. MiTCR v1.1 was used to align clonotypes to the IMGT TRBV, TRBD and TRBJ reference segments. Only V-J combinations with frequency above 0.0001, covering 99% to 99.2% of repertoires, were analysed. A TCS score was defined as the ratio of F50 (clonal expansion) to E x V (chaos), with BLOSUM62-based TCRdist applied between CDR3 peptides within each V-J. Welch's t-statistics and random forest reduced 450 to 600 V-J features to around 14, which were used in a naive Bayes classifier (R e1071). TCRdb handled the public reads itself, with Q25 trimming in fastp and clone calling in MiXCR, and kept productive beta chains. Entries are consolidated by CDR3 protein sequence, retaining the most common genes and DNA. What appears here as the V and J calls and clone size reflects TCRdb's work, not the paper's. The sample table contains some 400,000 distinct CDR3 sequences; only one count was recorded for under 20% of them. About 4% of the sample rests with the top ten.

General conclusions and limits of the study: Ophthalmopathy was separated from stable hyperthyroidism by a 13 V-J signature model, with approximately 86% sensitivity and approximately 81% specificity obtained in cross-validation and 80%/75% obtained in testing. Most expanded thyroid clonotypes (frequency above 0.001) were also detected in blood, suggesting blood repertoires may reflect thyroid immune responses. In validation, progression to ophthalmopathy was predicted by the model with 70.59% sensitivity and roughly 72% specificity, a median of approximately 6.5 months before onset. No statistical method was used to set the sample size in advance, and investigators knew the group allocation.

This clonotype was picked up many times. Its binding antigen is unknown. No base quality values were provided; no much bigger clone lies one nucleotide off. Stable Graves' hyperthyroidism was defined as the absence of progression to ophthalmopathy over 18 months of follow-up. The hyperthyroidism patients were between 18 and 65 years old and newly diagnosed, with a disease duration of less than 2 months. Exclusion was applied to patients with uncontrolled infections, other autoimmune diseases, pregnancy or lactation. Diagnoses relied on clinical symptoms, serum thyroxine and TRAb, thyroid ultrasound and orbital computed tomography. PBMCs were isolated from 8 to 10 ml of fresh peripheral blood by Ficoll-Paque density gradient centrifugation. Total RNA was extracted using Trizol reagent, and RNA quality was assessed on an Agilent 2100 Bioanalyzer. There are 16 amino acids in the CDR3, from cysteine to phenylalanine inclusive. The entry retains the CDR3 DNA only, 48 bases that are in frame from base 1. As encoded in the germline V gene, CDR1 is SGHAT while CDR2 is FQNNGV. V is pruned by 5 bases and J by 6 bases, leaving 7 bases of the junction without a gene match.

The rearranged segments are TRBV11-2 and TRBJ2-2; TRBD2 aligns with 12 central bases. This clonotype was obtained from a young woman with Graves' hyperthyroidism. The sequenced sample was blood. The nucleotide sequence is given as TGTGCCAGCAGCCCCGGACTAGCGGGGACGGCCGGGGAGCTGTTTTTT. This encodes CASSPGLAGTAGELFF.